Below, 18 T cell receptor beta chains from the same sample are listed, as sequenced in a study of chemoradiotherapy in HPV16-positive cancers. Using immunoSEQ multiplex PCR, the repertoire was profiled, and TCRdb retains in-frame clones only, with some absent. This table has about 17,000 clones, 90% appearing once. Source: blood, taken from a patient who underwent chemoradiotherapy. These receptors all stem from a human donor with HPV-associated anogenital cancer.

The chain recombines TRBV19 with TRBJ1-6; TRBD1 is a possible D gene (5 bases). V was clipped by 3 bases and J by 5 bases, with 11 bases between them. Germline loops: CDR1 LNHDA, CDR2 SQIVND (reference sequence). The CDR3 has 15 residues. The CDR3 is CASSIRGRNNSPLHF. CDR3 nucleotide sequence: TGTGCCAGTAGTATTAGGGGCAGGAATAATTCACCCCTCCACTTT.

The chain combines TRBV6-6 with TRBJ1-5; D is ambiguous. Germline-derived CDR1 and CDR2 are MNHNY and SVGAGI (reference sequence). The CDR3 consists of 14 residues. Between the trimmed V and J ends, which lost 7 bases and 5 bases, there was a span of 15 bases. CDR3 nucleotides: TGTGCCAGCAACCATCCCGGGTTACATCAGCCCCAGCATTTT. Residues: CASNHPGLHQPQHF.

The chain carries TRBV6-1 and TRBJ1-2; D not certain. The V and J ends lost 2 bases and 6 bases respectively, with 10 bases between them. The CDR3 has 13 residues. CDR1 is MNHNS and CDR2 is SASEGT in the germline V gene. The CDR3 sequence is CASSEPAVDGYTF. The DNA of the CDR3 is TGTGCCAGCAGTGAACCAGCTGTTGATGGCTACACCTTC.

This rearrangement joins TRBV27 to TRBJ2-5, with 9 bases that match TRBD1. The CDR3 is made up of 14 amino acids. V lost 5 bases to trimming and J lost 5 bases; unmatched junction nucleotides: 6. Germline V gene lookup returns CDR1 MNHEY and CDR2 SMNVEV (reference sequence). The CDR3 region is CASSPGTGRETQYF. The CDR3 DNA sequence: TGTGCCAGCAGTCCCGGGACAGGGAGGGAGACCCAGTACTTC.

The chain has TRBV9 and TRBJ2-1, with 8 bases lining up with TRBD1. The CDR3 is made up of 17 amino acids. Germline trimming cut 0 bases from V and 4 bases from J; bases unmatched to any gene: 9. The germline CDR1 and CDR2 sequences are SGDLS and YYNGEE. The CDR3 loop reads CASSVAGTGSPYNEQFF. As DNA, the CDR3 is TGTGCCAGCAGCGTAGCCGGGACAGGTTCTCCATACAATGAGCAGTTCTTC.

CDR3 sequence: CAWSAPGGQRNQPQHF. The CDR3 DNA reads as TGTGCCTGGAGTGCCCCAGGGGGCCAGCGCAATCAGCCCCAGCATTTT. This sequence joins TRBV30 and TRBJ1-5; 8 bases align to TRBD1. The CDR3 sequence is 16 residues long. J gave up 2 bases and V 1 base, and 7 bases lay outside the gene matches. CDR1 and CDR2 (germline): GTSNPN, SVGIG (reference sequence).

The rearrangement joins TRBV10-3 to TRBJ1-6; D uncertain. Looked up from germline, CDR1 is ENHRY and CDR2 is SYGVKD. CDR3 length equals 14 residues. Trimming stripped 9 bases from V and 9 bases from J, with 18 bases between. The CDR3 here is CAMGEGGVGSPLHF. DNA of the CDR3: TGTGCCATGGGAGAGGGCGGGGTTGGTTCACCCCTCCACTTT.

The chain employs TRBV7-2 and TRBJ2-2; the D is unclear. Germline lookup yields CDR1 SGHTA and CDR2 FQGNSA. The ends were cut back, 9 bases at V and 0 bases at J, with 14 bases in the middle. The CDR3 runs to 15 residues. The CDR3, as DNA: TGTGCCAGTCAAACCGGGTTTGCGAACACCGGGGAGCTGTTTTTT. The encoded protein is CASQTGFANTGELFF.

This sequence joins TRBV5-1 and TRBJ2-2, with 7 bases identical to TRBD2. In germline, CDR1 is SGHRS, CDR2 YFSETQ. The CDR3 length is 16 residues. J lost 6 bases, V lost 4 bases, and 12 bases had no gene match. The CDR3 DNA reads TGCGCCAGCAGCCCCGCCGGGGGGACCGTGGCCGGGGAGCTGTTTTTT. It encodes CASSPAGGTVAGELFF.

The V call is TRBV6-4, the J call TRBJ2-3; 12 bases are shared with TRBD2. The germline gives CDR1 MRHNA, CDR2 SNTAGT. After removal of 5 bases from V and 4 bases from J, the junction contained 4 bases not matched to a gene. The CDR3 runs 15 residues. The CDR3 DNA reads as TGTGCCAGCAGTTCTAGCGGGGGGGCCGCAGATACGCAGTATTTT. Its protein product is CASSSSGGAADTQYF.

This chain connects TRBV10-3 to TRBJ1-2; TRBD1 is a possible D gene (6 bases). V gave up 4 bases and J gave up 6 bases, with 12 bases separating them. The CDR3 totals 13 residues. Germline V gives CDR1 ENHRY, CDR2 SYGVKD. The CDR3: CAISAGGGHGYTF. The CDR3, as DNA: TGTGCCATCAGTGCCGGGGGGGGGCATGGCTACACCTTC.

The rearrangement uses TRBV19 and TRBJ2-4, with D tentatively TRBD1 (6 bases). From germline, CDR1 is LNHDA and CDR2 SQIVND (reference sequence). The V end lost 5 bases, the J end lost 8 bases, and 13 bases lay between the germline ends. The CDR3 has 13 amino acids. The CDR3 nucleotides read TGTGCCAGTAGTTTCCGGACAGAGGACATTCAGTACTTC. Translation: CASSFRTEDIQYF.

The J gene is TRBJ1-1, the V gene TRBV7-9; TRBD1 aligns across 9 bases. V was clipped by 5 bases and J by 7 bases; unmatched bases: 5. The CDR3 is 13 residues long. Germline CDR1 and CDR2: SEHNR and FQNEAQ (reference sequence). The CDR3 spells CASSKGTGHEAFF. The CDR3 nucleotides read TGTGCCAGCAGCAAGGGGACAGGGCATGAAGCTTTCTTT.

CDR3 DNA: TGTGCCAGCAGTGAATCTCCGACAGCCGGTCAGCATGAGCAGTTCTTC. Translation: CASSESPTAGQHEQFF. V is TRBV6-1 and J is TRBJ2-1, with D possibly TRBD1 on 5 matching bases. Per germline, CDR1 MNHNS and CDR2 SASEGT. V was pared by 2 bases and J by 8 bases, with 19 bases between. There are 16 residues in the CDR3.

The chain employs TRBV4-2 and TRBJ2-3, with TRBD2 identical over 9 bases. J lost 5 bases, V lost 0 bases, and 12 bases had no gene match. This CDR3 contains 18 residues. Looked up from germline, CDR1 is LGHNA and CDR2 is YNFKEQ. The CDR3 sequence is CASSQDLAGGQFRDTQYF. In DNA form, the CDR3 reads TGTGCCAGCAGCCAAGATCTGGCGGGGGGGCAGTTCAGAGATACGCAGTATTTT.

This chain connects TRBV19 to TRBJ1-4, with D tentatively TRBD1 (5 bases). Germline CDR1 reads LNHDA; CDR2 reads SQIVND (reference sequence). The V gene lost 7 bases and the J gene lost 4 bases, with 16 bases spanning the gap. The CDR3 totals 15 residues. The CDR3 reads CASTLRGGRNEKLFF. The CDR3 DNA follows: TGTGCCAGTACCCTCCGCGGGGGTCGTAATGAAAAACTGTTTTTT.

The rearrangement links TRBV25-1 to TRBJ2-5; D gene unclear. Near its end, the DNA agrees better with TRBJ2-7, so the J call may be wrong. Germline CDR1 MGHDK, CDR2 SYGVNS. The CDR3 spans 12 residues. The CDR3 is CASSVGPSEQYF. The CDR3 coding sequence is TGTGCCAGCAGTGTGGGTCCCTCCGAGCAGTACTTC.

CDR3 nucleotides: TGCGCCAGCAGCTTGCGGGACAGGGGTCAAGAGACCCAGTACTTC. Translating it yields CASSLRDRGQETQYF. The chain combines TRBV5-1 with TRBJ2-5; 10 positions agree with TRBD1. The germline gives CDR1 SGHRS, CDR2 YFSETQ. The CDR3 length is 15 residues. V was clipped by 1 base and J by 2 bases; unmatched bases: 2.